Listed here are 22 T cell receptor beta chains from one sample, sequenced in a study of blood T cell repertoires in COVID-19. TCRdb's table, derived via immunoSEQ multiplex PCR, lists solely in-frame clones and lacks some. The data contain under 150,000 clones, roughly 81% of them singletons. Sequencing was performed on peripheral blood. The receptors were sampled from a human donor with acute or convalescent COVID-19. The donor label of this sample is uncertain.

The chain has TRBV11-2 and TRBJ1-3; TRBD1 might be the D (6 bases). CDR1 is SGHAT, CDR2 FQNNGV, per germline. The CDR3 runs to 11 residues. The germline V and J ends were trimmed by 8 bases and 12 bases, with 14 bases remaining between them. The CDR3 loop reads CASGYREFIYF. CDR3 nucleotides: TGTGCCAGCGGATACAGGGAGTTCATATATTTT.

The chain combines TRBV6-2 or TRBV6-3 with TRBJ1-2; 8 bases are shared with TRBD1. The germline gives CDR1 MNHEY, CDR2 SVGEGT. The CDR3 is 13 residues long. The J segment lost 8 bases and the V segment lost 5 bases, leaving 7 bases of the junction unmatched. CDR3 coding DNA: TGTGCCAGCAGTGGACAGGGAGTCTGGGGCTACACCTTC. Translated, it gives CASSGQGVWGYTF.

CDR3 residues: CSGRLDRDTEAFF. The CDR3 DNA sequence: TGCAGCGGGCGGTTGGACAGGGACACTGAAGCTTTCTTT. The genes are TRBV29-1 and TRBJ1-1, with TRBD1 matching 8 bases. V lost 7 bases to trimming and J lost 3 bases; unmatched junction nucleotides: 7. Germline V gene data show CDR1 as SQVTM and CDR2 as ANQGSEA. This CDR3 contains 13 residues.

This clone was seen many times. The J gene is TRBJ1-1, the V gene TRBV10-3; 12 positions match TRBD1. This CDR3 spans 14 amino acids. The germline gives CDR1 ENHRY, CDR2 SYGVKD. Losses at the gene ends were 8 bases for V and 5 bases for J; bases not matched to a gene: 6. The CDR3 DNA reads TGTGCCATCGGGACAGGGGGCTTGGGGACTGAAGCTTTCTTT. Its protein is CAIGTGGLGTEAFF.

CDR3 sequence (DNA): TGTGCCAGCAGCCTCGACAGGGGATGGTATGGCTACACCTTC. Protein: CASSLDRGWYGYTF. The genes are TRBV7-2 and TRBJ1-2, with TRBD1 identical over 8 bases. Losses at the gene ends were 5 bases for V and 5 bases for J; bases not matched to a gene: 7. Germline V gene sequence: CDR1 SGHTA, CDR2 FQGNSA. This CDR3 has 14 residues.

For the CDR3, the DNA is TGTGCCAGCAGCCGGGGGGACGGCTACACCTTC. It encodes CASSRGDGYTF. The chain carries TRBV3-1 (or the pseudogene TRBV3-2) and TRBJ1-2; TRBD1 might be the D (5 bases). Looked up from germline, CDR1 is LGHDT and CDR2 is YNNKEL (reference sequence). V was clipped by 4 bases and J by 8 bases, with 8 bases between them. The CDR3 has 11 residues.

The chain links TRBV5-1 to TRBJ2-6; 8 bases are a match to TRBD1. Germline values: CDR1 SGHRS, CDR2 YFSETQ. V trimming: 4 bases; J trimming: 2 bases; junction bases outside the gene matches: 8. This CDR3 is 17 amino acids long. CDR3 in amino acids: CASSLQETGAGANVLTF. CDR3 sequence (DNA): TGCGCCAGCAGCCTCCAGGAGACAGGGGCTGGGGCCAACGTCCTGACTTTC.

This clone was observed once. J is TRBJ1-1 and V is TRBV30; 8 bases fit TRBD1. Germline V gives CDR1 GTSNPN, CDR2 SVGIG (reference sequence). The CDR3 contains 16 residues. V was pared by 0 bases and J by 4 bases, with 10 bases of the junction left unmatched. The CDR3 spells CAWSVNQGAQVTEAFF. The CDR3 DNA follows: TGTGCCTGGAGTGTCAACCAGGGGGCGCAGGTCACTGAAGCTTTCTTT.

This clone was counted once. The chain couples TRBV7-2 to TRBJ2-4; TRBD2 is a possible D gene (6 bases). The CDR3 loop spans 14 amino acids. Germline V gene lookup returns CDR1 SGHTA and CDR2 FQGNSA. Deletions cut 7 bases from V and 2 bases from J, with 12 bases between. CDR3 amino acids: CASKLGGTKNIQYF. CDR3 sequence (DNA): TGTGCCAGCAAGTTGGGAGGAACCAAAAACATTCAGTACTTC.

This clone was found once. CDR3 residues: CASSIEGQGGKLFF. CDR3 DNA: TGTGCCAGTAGTATAGAAGGACAGGGGGGAAAACTGTTTTTT. The rearrangement uses TRBV19 and TRBJ1-4, with TRBD1 matching 10 bases. Germline assignment: CDR1 LNHDA and CDR2 SQIVND (reference sequence). The CDR3 loop spans 14 amino acids. J was trimmed by 10 bases and V by 0 bases; bases with no gene match: 2. The variable domain in full, completed from reference TRBV19 and TRBJ1-4, reads DGGITQSPKYLFRKEGQNVTLSCEQNLNHDAMYWYRQDPGQGLRLIYYSQIVNDFQKGDIAEGYSVSREKKESFPLTVTSAQKNPTAFYLCASSIEGQGGKLFFGSGTQLSVL.

The chain couples TRBV30 to TRBJ2-2, with a tentative D call TRBD1 (6 bases). The germline V and J ends were trimmed by 3 bases and 0 bases, with 11 bases remaining between them. Germline CDR1 GTSNPN, CDR2 SVGIG (reference sequence). The CDR3 has 15 amino acids. The chain's CDR3 is CAWRPGHSNTGELFF. The CDR3 DNA reads as TGTGCCTGGAGACCGGGACACTCGAACACCGGGGAGCTGTTTTTT.

The chain joins TRBV28 to TRBJ1-5; D is unclear. Germline values: CDR1 MDHEN, CDR2 SYDVKM. This CDR3 spans 13 amino acids. The V end was cut by 5 bases, the J end by 7 bases, with 12 bases between. In DNA, the CDR3 is TGTGCCAGCAGTAGCCATTTAGAGCAGCCCCAGCATTTT. Its translation is CASSSHLEQPQHF.

The genes are TRBV11-2 and TRBJ2-1; a possible D gene is TRBD2 (6 bases). The ends were cut back, 4 bases at V and 3 bases at J, with 16 bases in the middle. CDR1 is SGHAT, CDR2 FQNNGV, per germline. The CDR3 is 16 amino acids. CDR3 loop: CASSSRSGLLYNEQFF. The CDR3 region has the DNA TGTGCCAGCAGCTCGCGGTCGGGACTTCTCTACAATGAGCAGTTCTTC.

This clone appeared once. The rearrangement links TRBV6-1 to TRBJ1-5; D is uncertain. This CDR3 contains 16 residues. Trimming left V 3 bases short and J 0 bases short, with 12 bases between. CDR1 and CDR2 (germline): MNHNS, SASEGT. CDR3 region: CASSEGRLDSNQPQHF. Written as DNA, the CDR3 is TGTGCCAGCAGTGAGGGGAGACTTGATAGCAATCAGCCCCAGCATTTT.

The chain employs TRBV27 and TRBJ2-3; the D is unclear. CDR3 size: 14 residues. Germline CDR1 MNHEY, CDR2 SMNVEV (reference sequence). V was trimmed by 4 bases and J by 2 bases, leaving 10 bases between them. CDR3 nucleotides: TGTGCCAGCAGTTATGCCTATCACACAGATACGCAGTATTTT. It codes for CASSYAYHTDTQYF.

This chain uses TRBV30 with TRBJ2-5; TRBD1 agrees at 10 bases. Germline CDR1 reads GTSNPN; CDR2 reads SVGIG (reference sequence). V lost 3 bases, J lost 6 bases, and 10 bases stayed unmatched. The CDR3 consists of 15 residues. CDR3 nucleotides: TGTGCCTGGAGCCACTCGACAGGGGGCCTGAAGACCCAGTACTTC. Amino acid sequence: CAWSHSTGGLKTQYF.

This chain joins TRBV29-1 and TRBJ2-1; 10 bases line up with TRBD2. The germline CDR1 and CDR2 sequences are SQVTM and ANQGSEA. The V gene end was trimmed by 4 bases and the J gene end by 4 bases; junction bases not matched to a gene: 1. There are 13 residues in the CDR3. The CDR3 DNA follows: TGCAGCGTTGCTAGCGGGGGATACAATGAGCAGTTCTTC. Translated: CSVASGGYNEQFF.

The chain is built from TRBV5-1 and TRBJ1-6, with 7 bases that match TRBD1. Germline V lookup: CDR1 SGHRS, CDR2 YFSETQ. J lost 1 base, V lost 3 bases, and 7 bases had no gene match. The length of the CDR3 is 17 residues. The CDR3 DNA is TGCGCCAGCAGCTCTACAGGGGTCGGGTCCTATAATTCACCCCTCCACTTT. It is translated as CASSSTGVGSYNSPLHF. Using reference TRBV5-1 and TRBJ1-6 for the parts outside the CDR3, the full variable domain is KAGVTQTPRYLIKTRGQQVTLSCSPISGHRSVSWYQQTPGQGLQFLFEYFSETQRNKGNFPGRFSGRQFSNSRSEMNVSTLELGDSALYLCASSSTGVGSYNSPLHFGNGTRLTVT.

The gene calls are TRBV18 and TRBJ2-1, with D possibly matching TRBD1 (6 bases). The CDR3 covers 14 residues. V was trimmed by 3 bases and J by 3 bases, leaving 9 bases between them. Germline V gene data show CDR1 as KGHSH and CDR2 as LQKENI. CDR3 region: CASSPGHVYNEQFF. The CDR3 DNA is TGTGCCAGCTCACCGGGACACGTCTACAATGAGCAGTTCTTC.

This chain connects TRBV5-4 to TRBJ1-4; D call uncertain. The CDR3 spans 12 residues. The germline V and J ends were trimmed by 1 base and 6 bases, with 4 bases remaining between them. Germline CDR1 reads SGHNT; CDR2 reads YYREEE (reference sequence). The CDR3 sequence: CASSLPDEKLFF. The CDR3 DNA reads as TGTGCCAGCAGCTTGCCCGATGAAAAACTGTTTTTT.

The chain carries TRBV6-5 and TRBJ2-7; possibly TRBD2 for D (6 bases). Germline V CDR1 and CDR2: MNHEY, SVGAGI. Trimming removed 6 bases at V and 7 bases at J, with 10 bases between. The CDR3 has 11 amino acids. The CDR3 region has the DNA TGTGCCAGCAGATCGGGACTGGAGCAGTACTTC. Protein product: CASRSGLEQYF.

V is TRBV2 and J is TRBJ2-2; 11 bases are a match to TRBD1. The CDR3 loop spans 15 amino acids. Germline V gene lookup returns CDR1 SNHLY and CDR2 FYNNEI. Losses at the gene ends were 11 bases for V and 7 bases for J; bases not matched to a gene: 12. The CDR3 here is CASGRTGGANGELFF. CDR3 nucleotides: TGTGCCTCGGGCCGGACAGGGGGCGCGAACGGGGAGCTGTTTTTT.